The clone carrying this T cell receptor beta chain was observed a few times. The sample belongs to a study of T cells after yellow fever vaccination. CDR1 SGHRS and CDR2 YFSETQ come from the germline V gene. The CDR3 covers 14 residues. With 5 bases clipped from V and 2 bases from J, the junction kept 6 bases outside the gene matches. The 5'RACE template-switching step produced TCR cDNA and added a universal primer site and UMIs. MiXCR was run by TCRdb on the 5' RACE reads, yielding one entry per CDR3 protein. The sample comprises about 260,000 distinct CDR3 sequences, over 4.5% of which are singletons, and less than 3.5% rests with the top ten.

The gene calls are TRBV5-1 and TRBJ1-2; 7 bases agree with TRBD1. The specimen comprised CD4+ T cells sorted from PBMCs, sampled on the day of the yellow fever booster vaccination. The origin of this receptor is a man in his late teens or twenties who received the YFV17D yellow fever vaccine. CDR3 residues: CASRLGQTNYGYTF. The CDR3 DNA sequence: TGCGCCAGCAGACTGGGACAGACGAACTATGGCTACACCTTC. The full variable domain, its missing parts supplied by reference TRBV5-1 and TRBJ1-2, is KAGVTQTPRYLIKTRGQQVTLSCSPISGHRSVSWYQQTPGQGLQFLFEYFSETQRNKGNFPGRFSGRQFSNSRSEMNVSTLELGDSALYLCASRLGQTNYGYTFGSGTRLTVV.